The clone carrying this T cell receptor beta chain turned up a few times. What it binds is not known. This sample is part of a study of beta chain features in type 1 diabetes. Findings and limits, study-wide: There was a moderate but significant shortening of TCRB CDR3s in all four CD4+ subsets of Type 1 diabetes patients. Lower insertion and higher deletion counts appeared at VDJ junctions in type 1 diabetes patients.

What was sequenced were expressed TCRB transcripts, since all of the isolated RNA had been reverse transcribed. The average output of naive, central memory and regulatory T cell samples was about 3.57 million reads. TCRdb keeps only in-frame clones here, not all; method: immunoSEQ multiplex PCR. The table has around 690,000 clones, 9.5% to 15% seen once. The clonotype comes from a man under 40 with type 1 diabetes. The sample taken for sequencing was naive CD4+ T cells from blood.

CDR3 residues: CASSQGLQVETQYF. For the CDR3, the DNA is TGTGCCAGCAGCCAAGGGCTTCAAGTTGAGACCCAGTACTTC. The J gene is TRBJ2-5, the V gene TRBV5-4; D is ambiguous. Trimming removed 4 bases at V and 5 bases at J, with 15 bases between. The germline V gene encodes CDR1 SGHNT and CDR2 YYREEE (reference sequence). The CDR3 runs to 14 residues.